Each of the 11 T cell receptor beta chains below was sequenced from the same sample in a study of T cell responses to AZD1222 COVID-19 vaccine. Assay: immunoSEQ multiplex PCR; the TCRdb copy retains only in-frame clones and omits some. Of roughly 190,000 clones listed, around 92% are singletons. The sample consisted of peripheral blood, taken on day 0 of AZD1222 vaccination. The receptors originated from an adult in good health.

V gene TRBV7-9 combines with J gene TRBJ1-1; D unclear. V was clipped by 4 bases and J by 5 bases, with 8 bases between them. CDR1 SEHNR and CDR2 FQNEAQ come from the germline V gene (reference sequence). The CDR3 has 12 residues. DNA of the CDR3: TGTGCCAGCAGCTCTGGACCTACTGAAGCTTTCTTT. The encoded protein is CASSSGPTEAFF. Full variable domain (remainder filled in from reference TRBV7-9 and TRBJ1-1): DTGVSQNPRHKITKRGQNVTFRCDPISEHNRLYWYRQTLGQGPEFLTYFQNEAQLEKSRLLSDRFSAERPKGSFSTLEIQRTEQGDSAMYLCASSSGPTEAFFGQGTRLTVV.

The count of this clone is one. This CDR3 reads CASSQPGTWANYGYTF. For the CDR3, the DNA is TGCGCCAGCAGCCAACCCGGAACTTGGGCGAACTATGGCTACACCTTC. The chain employs TRBV4-1 and TRBJ1-2; D is undetermined. The germline V gene encodes CDR1 MGHRA and CDR2 YSYEKL. This CDR3 contains 16 residues. V gave up 2 bases and J gave up 2 bases, with 15 bases separating them.

J is TRBJ1-3 and V is TRBV27; TRBD1 matches at 7 bases. The CDR3 is 15 amino acids. In germline, CDR1 is MNHEY, CDR2 SMNVEV (reference sequence). Trimming cost V 4 bases and J 4 bases; bases outside gene matches: 7. Here the CDR3 reads CASSSRGSLGNTIYF. The CDR3 DNA follows: TGTGCCAGCAGTTCCAGGGGGTCCCTGGGAAACACCATATATTTT.

A word on this clone: The junction departs from germline at one end; a sequencing error may be responsible. This chain joins TRBV2 and TRBJ1-1; D perhaps matches TRBD1 (5 bases). The CDR3 is 13 amino acids. Germline CDR1 and CDR2: SNHLY and FYNNEI. The CDR3 loop reads CASRDGGVGAAFF. The CDR3 region has the DNA TGTGCCAGCCGTGATGGGGGGGTGGGAGCGGCTTTCTTT. The full variable domain, its missing parts supplied by reference TRBV2 and TRBJ1-1, is EPEVTQTPSHQVTQMGQEVILRCVPISNHLYFYWYRQILGQKVEFLVSFYNNEISEKSEIFDDQFSVERPDGSNFTLKIRSTKLEDSAMYFCASRDGGVGAAFFGQGTRLTVV.

The CDR3 spells CASSSSGEPYGYTF. The CDR3 DNA reads TGTGCCAGCAGCTCTTCAGGGGAACCCTATGGCTACACCTTC. The V gene is TRBV4-2, the J gene TRBJ1-2; maybe TRBD1 (6 bases). This CDR3 is built from 14 residues. Germline CDR1 LGHNA, CDR2 YNFKEQ. V gave up 5 bases and J gave up 4 bases, with 14 bases separating them.

The chain has TRBV9 and TRBJ2-5; possible D gene TRBD1, 5 bases. V shed 0 bases and J shed 2 bases, with 14 bases lying between them. CDR3 length equals 16 residues. Germline V lookup: CDR1 SGDLS, CDR2 YYNGEE. The CDR3 is CASSVASGNTQETQYF. CDR3 coding DNA: TGTGCCAGCAGCGTAGCTTCAGGGAACACACAAGAGACCCAGTACTTC.

This clone appeared a single time. The chain recombines TRBV6-5 with TRBJ1-6; D ambiguous. The length of the CDR3 is 13 residues. Germline CDR1 MNHEY, CDR2 SVGAGI. Trimming pared 8 bases from V and 7 bases from J, leaving 12 bases between. This CDR3 reads CASRIFGNSPLHF. The CDR3 DNA follows: TGTGCCAGCCGAATATTTGGGAATTCACCCCTCCACTTT.

The V gene is TRBV6-5, the J gene TRBJ2-2, with D possibly being TRBD1 or TRBD2 (5 bases each). The V and J ends lost 5 bases and 4 bases respectively, with 11 bases between them. CDR1 is MNHEY and CDR2 is SVGAGI in the germline V gene. The CDR3 is made up of 14 amino acids. The CDR3 region is CASSIGTVTGELFF. CDR3 coding DNA: TGTGCCAGCAGTATAGGGACGGTCACCGGGGAGCTGTTTTTT.

The CDR3 nucleotides are TGTGCCAGCAGTTTGTATGTAGGGCTAATCTACGAGCAGTACTTC. It yields the protein CASSLYVGLIYEQYF. The V and J genes are TRBV27 and TRBJ2-7; D unresolved. CDR1 is MNHEY and CDR2 is SMNVEV in the germline V gene (reference sequence). Trimming cost V 3 bases and J 3 bases, with 15 bases left between them. The CDR3 runs to 15 residues.

The rearrangement joins TRBV9 to TRBJ1-5; 10 positions match TRBD1. After removal of 3 bases from V and 8 bases from J, the junction contained 5 bases not matched to a gene. This CDR3 has 14 residues. Per the germline V gene, CDR1 is SGDLS and CDR2 is YYNGEE. CDR3 amino acids: CASSAGQGWEPQHF. The DNA for the CDR3 is TGTGCCAGCAGCGCGGGACAGGGGTGGGAGCCCCAGCATTTT.

The chain links TRBV12-5 to TRBJ1-6, with no clear D. Germline V gene lookup returns CDR1 LGHNT and CDR2 FRNRAP. The CDR3 consists of 13 residues. Trimming shortened V by 6 bases and J by 7 bases, and 10 bases separated the two germline ends. CDR3 sequence reads: CASGPGRNSPLHF. The CDR3 DNA reads TGTGCTAGTGGGCCTGGAAGAAATTCACCCCTCCACTTT. Full variable domain (outside the CDR3, taken from reference TRBV12-5 and TRBJ1-6): DARVTQTPRHKVTEMGQEVTMRCQPILGHNTVFWYRQTMMQGLELLAYFRNRAPLDDSGMPKDRFSAEMPDATLATLKIQPSEPRDSAVYFCASGPGRNSPLHFGNGTRLTVT.